This T cell receptor beta chain was documented in a study of molecular identifiers for immune sequencing clone quantification. Methods described previously were used for bulk TCR libraries, and listed TCR primers were applied. TCRdb itself ran the PCR reads through MiXCR, one entry per CDR3 protein. The table lists approximately 100,000 distinct CDR3 sequences, 35% to 40% of them singletons, with under 5.5% in the top ten. Findings and caveats of the study: Clones with over 20 RNA copies captured over 98% of effector molecules but under 1% of naive ones.

This clonotype was counted ten times or more. Its target is unknown. When naive CD8 T cells were sorted, they were gated as CD8+CD4-CCR7+CD45RA+. The CDR3 spans 15 residues. Germline loops: CDR1 SGHDT, CDR2 YYEEEE. V lost 0 bases, J lost 7 bases, and 17 bases lay in between. This TCR was recovered from a human donor in good health. Some libraries in this study had Jurkat cell RNA spiked in. Sequencing input: naive CD8+ T cells from blood, with Jurkat cell RNA spiked in. Subset denoted: FACS-sorted CD8+CD4-CCR7+CD45RA+ naive T cells. This sequence joins TRBV5-6 and TRBJ2-7, with D possibly TRBD2 on 6 matching bases. Here the CDR3 reads CASSLGGDPGWEQYF. DNA for the CDR3: TGTGCCAGCAGCTTGGGCGGGGATCCCGGATGGGAGCAGTACTTC.